What follows describes a single T cell receptor (beta chain). Its antigen has not been determined. Base qualities were left out, and no much larger clone turns up one base away. The sample carries other DNA sequences with the same CDR3. These data belong to a study of OX40 agonist ivuxolimab in advanced cancers. Background on the whole study: The costimulatory receptor OX40 (CD134) was targeted by ivuxolimab, a fully human IgG2 agonistic monoclonal antibody. Intravenous ivuxolimab was administered to patients every 2 weeks at six dose levels: 0.01, 0.1, 0.3, 1.5, 3 and 10 mg/kg. Of the approximately 50 patients in dose escalation, 19 had hepatocellular carcinoma, about 15 had melanoma, 9 had renal cell carcinoma and 9 had head and neck cancer. In the dose-escalation cohort, 82.7% of patients were male, and the mean age was approximately 60 years, with a range of about 20 to 90. Prior anti-PD-1, anti-PD-L1 or anti-CTLA-4 therapy was permitted, and checkpoint inhibitors had been received by roughly 42% of dose-escalation patients. Three dose-escalation patients achieved partial responses, one with hepatocellular carcinoma and two with cutaneous melanoma. The point of sequencing TCRbeta in the periphery was to test whether ivuxolimab changed TCR sequence diversity and drove clonal T-cell expansion. The paper describes the monotherapy dose-escalation part (N of about 55 patients) of the phase I trial of ivuxolimab.

The trial excluded patients who had a history of autoimmune disease or were on systemic immunosuppression. In every dose cohort, peripheral blood was drawn for TCR sequencing at baseline, cycle 4 day 1, and cycle 7 day 1. The samples were drawn from a first-in-human, open-label, multicenter phase I dose-escalation trial of ivuxolimab. Adults with locally advanced or metastatic melanoma, renal cell, hepatocellular, or head and neck squamous cell carcinoma were enrolled in the trial. Before TCR sequencing, CD4+ T cells and CD8+ T cells were sorted from peripheral blood as separate populations. Genomic DNA was extracted from sorted cells for sequencing of the TCRbeta CDR3 region. The immunoSEQ Assay was used to sequence the TCRbeta CDR3 regions. The table was pulled from immuneACCESS by TCRdb, which kept in-frame rearrangements only. Such tables lose some clones; where checked, under half of the loss comes from unresolved V genes, and the rest has no known cause. The sample yields tens of thousands of clones; roughly 90% were counted once. The ten largest clones capture approximately 1.3% of the sample.

Here is what the overall study found, with its caveats: At doses from 0.1 to 3.0 mg/kg, clonal expansion was seen in both CD4+ and CD8+ blood T cells between baseline and week 6. The antigen specificity of the peripheral T cells that underwent clonal expansion was not determined. Low levels of normalized T-cell clonal expansion were also seen in some patients who did not respond. Partial responders in the 0.1-3.0 mg/kg groups had among the lowest normalized peripheral clonal expansion, especially among CD8+ T cells. After ivuxolimab, more expanded clones were found on average in CD8+ T cells than in CD4+ T cells.

The CDR3 spans 14 residues, from the cysteine through the phenylalanine. Only the CDR3 part of the read is kept: 42 bases, read in frame from the first base. Looking up the germline V gene (reference sequence) yields CDR1 SGHNT and CDR2 YYREEE. Between the V and J ends, shortened by 4 bases and 2 bases respectively, the junction contains 12 bases. This specimen consisted of CD4+ or CD8+ T cells sorted from blood, obtained in a trial of the OX40 agonist ivuxolimab. The chain is assembled from TRBV5-4 and TRBJ2-5, with TRBD2 as a weak D call on 5 bases. The sequence came from an adult with an advanced solid tumor such as melanoma, head and neck, liver or kidney cancer. In nucleotide form, the sequence is TGTGCCAGCAGCCTAGGGAGCCGGCAAGAGACCCAGTACTTC. Translated, this is CASSLGSRQETQYF.